Following are 17 T cell receptor beta chains from one sample sequenced in a study of T-cell reconstitution after alpha-beta-depleted transplantation in children. Preparation of the TCRbeta library used unique molecular identifiers. TCRdb processed the PCR reads anew with MiXCR; each CDR3 protein has one entry. The sample consists of approximately 220,000 distinct CDR3 sequences, more than 15% of them appearing once. Material: PBMCs, mostly from graft donor cells, obtained 360 days after TCRalphabeta/CD19-depleted stem cell transplant. The receptors come from a male patient under 10 years old who had a stem cell transplant for acute lymphoblastic leukemia, so the T cells may come from the graft donor.

The V gene is TRBV6-2 or TRBV6-3, the J gene TRBJ2-2; the match to TRBD1 covers 11 bases. CDR3 length equals 15 residues. CDR1 is MNHEY, CDR2 SVGEGT, per germline. The J segment lost 4 bases and the V segment lost 5 bases, leaving 3 bases of the junction unmatched. The CDR3 region is CASSTDRGLTGELFF. CDR3 nucleotides: TGTGCCAGCAGTACGGACAGGGGGCTCACCGGGGAGCTGTTTTTT.

This clonotype was seen more than once but under ten times. The V and J genes are TRBV30 and TRBJ2-7, with 7 bases lining up with TRBD1. CDR1 GTSNPN and CDR2 SVGIG come from the germline V gene (reference sequence). The CDR3 contains 14 residues. The V gene end was trimmed by 5 bases and the J gene end by 5 bases; junction bases not matched to a gene: 12. In DNA form, the CDR3 reads TGTGCCTGGGTCCCTACAGGGGACGGTGACGAGCAGTACTTC. It specifies CAWVPTGDGDEQYF.

The chain couples TRBV24-1 to TRBJ2-1; TRBD1 agrees at 10 bases. CDR1 and CDR2 (germline): KGHDR, SFDVKD. The CDR3 is 15 residues long. The V segment lost 3 bases and the J segment 6 bases; nucleotides outside the gene matches: 4. In DNA form, the CDR3 reads TGTGCCACCAGTGATCGGACAGGGGGGCGCAATGAGCAGTTCTTC. This encodes CATSDRTGGRNEQFF.

The gene calls are TRBV5-1 and TRBJ2-1, with D perhaps given as TRBD1 or TRBD2 (5 bases each). V was trimmed by 3 bases and J by 10 bases, leaving 14 bases between them. The CDR3 is 13 residues long. The germline CDR1 and CDR2 sequences are SGHRS and YFSETQ. CDR3 coding DNA: TGCGCCAGCAGCTGGGACGGTGCTCCAGAGCAGTTCTTC. This encodes CASSWDGAPEQFF.

This clonotype was counted only a few times. The chain couples TRBV5-5 to TRBJ2-5, with D maybe TRBD1 (6 bases). CDR1 and CDR2 (germline): SGHKS, YYEKEE (reference sequence). Trimming removed 2 bases from V and 3 bases from J, with 8 bases in between. CDR3 length equals 13 residues. CDR3 nucleotides: TGTGCCAGCAGCTTCAACAGGGAAGAGACCCAGTACTTC. Amino acid sequence: CASSFNREETQYF.

This clonotype was detected only a few times. The chain recombines TRBV3-1 with TRBJ2-1; 13 bases are shared with TRBD2. Germline-derived CDR1 and CDR2 are LGHDT and YNNKEL (reference sequence). This CDR3 is 16 amino acids long. After removal of 6 bases from V and 2 bases from J, the junction contained 4 bases not matched to a gene. CDR3 in amino acids: CASRRTSGGTYNEQFF. CDR3 nucleotide sequence: TGTGCCAGCAGACGGACTAGCGGGGGTACCTACAATGAGCAGTTCTTC.

The chain has TRBV6-5 and TRBJ1-5, with a tentative D call TRBD1 (6 bases). This CDR3 is built from 16 residues. The germline gives CDR1 MNHEY, CDR2 SVGAGI. V was pared by 4 bases and J by 7 bases, with 20 bases between. The CDR3 DNA reads TGTGCCAGCAGTTTATGGGACAACAAAGGAATCCAGCCCCAGCATTTT. Protein sequence: CASSLWDNKGIQPQHF.

The chain uses TRBV6-1 and TRBJ2-2; D is ambiguous. Germline CDR1 is MNHNS and CDR2 is SASEGT. V was pared by 6 bases and J by 7 bases, with 12 bases between. The CDR3 has 13 residues. CDR3 nucleotides: TGTGCCAGCAGCCTCCGGCCCTTCGGGGAGCTGTTTTTT. Its translation: CASSLRPFGELFF.

Ten or more counts support this clonotype. The genes are TRBV27 and TRBJ1-2, with 8 bases identical to TRBD1. Losses at the gene ends were 6 bases for V and 8 bases for J; bases not matched to a gene: 11. Germline V gives CDR1 MNHEY, CDR2 SMNVEV (reference sequence). This CDR3 has 14 amino acids. In DNA, the CDR3 is TGTGCCAGCAGCGACGGACAGGGTGGCTTCGGCTACACCTTC. Its translation: CASSDGQGGFGYTF.

This clonotype showed up just a few times. This chain connects TRBV7-8 to TRBJ2-5; TRBD2 matches 13 bases. The CDR3 is 16 amino acids. CDR1 SGHVS and CDR2 FQNEAQ come from the germline V gene. With V trimmed by 5 bases and J by 5 bases, 8 bases remained unmatched. The CDR3 nucleotides are TGTGCCAGCAGCAGACGGACTAGCGGGAGTATCGAGACCCAGTACTTC. Its translation is CASSRRTSGSIETQYF.

This chain uses TRBV25-1 with TRBJ2-3, with D perhaps TRBD2 (5 bases). Germline V gene lookup returns CDR1 MGHDK and CDR2 SYGVNS. Trimming removed 0 bases at V and 3 bases at J, with 7 bases between. This CDR3 region has 14 residues. For the CDR3, the DNA is TGTGCCAGCAGTGAATATCGGGGAACAGATACGCAGTATTTT. Translating gives CASSEYRGTDTQYF.

The V gene is TRBV7-2, the J gene TRBJ2-5, with TRBD2 matching over 8 bases. CDR3 length equals 20 residues. V lost 0 bases to trimming and J lost 5 bases; unmatched junction nucleotides: 20. The germline gives CDR1 SGHTA, CDR2 FQGNSA. CDR3 DNA: TGTGCCAGCAGCTTAGCGCTCAAGGTCTCGGAGCGGGGGTCCTCGGAGACCCAGTACTTC. As protein: CASSLALKVSERGSSETQYF.

There are a few counts of this clonotype. The rearrangement uses TRBV10-3 and TRBJ2-2, with D perhaps being TRBD1 or TRBD2 (5 bases each). The CDR3 length is 12 residues. The germline CDR1 and CDR2 sequences are ENHRY and SYGVKD. V shed 9 bases and J shed 4 bases, with 9 bases lying between them. The CDR3 region is CAMLGVTGELFF. DNA of the CDR3: TGTGCCATGCTGGGGGTCACCGGGGAGCTGTTTTTT.

V is TRBV12-3 or TRBV12-4 and J is TRBJ2-2; 11 bases are a match to TRBD2. With V trimmed by 0 bases and J by 1 base, 7 bases remained unmatched. CDR3 size: 19 residues. CDR3 coding DNA: TGTGCCAGCAGTTTAGCCGGGGGACTAGCGGTGATGAACACCGGGGAGCTGTTTTTT. Translation: CASSLAGGLAVMNTGELFF.

Many counts were recorded for this clonotype. The gene calls are TRBV5-1 and TRBJ2-7; D is uncertain. The CDR3 length is 12 residues. V lost 5 bases and J lost 0, with 6 bases in between. Per germline, CDR1 SGHRS and CDR2 YFSETQ. CDR3: CASRASSYEQYF. DNA of the CDR3: TGCGCCAGCAGGGCAAGCTCCTACGAGCAGTACTTC.

This clonotype has just a few counts. The chain uses TRBV10-2 and TRBJ1-1; D gene unclear. CDR3 length equals 12 residues. Between the trimmed V and J ends, which lost 4 bases and 2 bases, there was a span of 5 bases. From germline, CDR1 is WSHSY and CDR2 SAAADI. CDR3 amino acids: CASSASNTEAFF. Here the CDR3 DNA reads TGCGCCAGCAGTGCATCTAACACTGAAGCTTTCTTT.

This chain uses TRBV18 with TRBJ1-5; D is perhaps TRBD1 (6 bases). CDR1 is KGHSH, CDR2 LQKENI, per germline. Trimming cost V 5 bases and J 6 bases, with 11 bases left between them. This CDR3 is 13 amino acids long. Written as DNA, the CDR3 is TGTGCCAGCTCAAGGGGACACCCTCAGCCCCAGCATTTT. The encoded protein is CASSRGHPQPQHF.